The 32 T cell receptor beta chains below come from one sample, sequenced in a study of glioma-infiltrating T cells after dendritic cell vaccination. Only in-frame clones appear in the TCRdb table, and some are missing; sequencing was by immunoSEQ multiplex PCR. The repertoire holds tens of thousands of clones, with 85% to 90% as singletons. The material was blood, obtained before dendritic cell vaccination. Every receptor here comes from a human donor with glioblastoma.

This sequence joins TRBV6-5 and TRBJ1-2, with TRBD1 identical over 10 bases. Germline CDR1 reads MNHEY; CDR2 reads SVGAGI. V lost 7 bases and J lost 7; bases outside the gene matches: 9. CDR3 length: 14 residues. The CDR3, as DNA: TGTGCCAGCAAAACCATGAGGACAGGGGGTGGCTACACCTTC. It specifies CASKTMRTGGGYTF.

The chain carries TRBV6-5 and TRBJ1-1, with 7 positions matching TRBD1. This CDR3 spans 16 amino acids. V was pared by 4 bases and J by 2 bases, with 10 bases of the junction left unmatched. The germline CDR1 and CDR2 sequences are MNHEY and SVGAGI. CDR3 sequence reads: CASSLITGQLNTEAFF. CDR3 coding DNA: TGTGCCAGCAGTTTAATTACGGGACAGCTAAACACTGAAGCTTTCTTT.

The chain employs TRBV29-1 and TRBJ1-2, with D possibly being TRBD1 (5 bases). V gave up 6 bases and J gave up 7 bases, with 15 bases separating them. The CDR3 runs 12 residues. CDR1 and CDR2 from the germline V gene are SQVTM and ANQGSEA. CDR3 bases: TGCAGCGTCGGCAGGGCTGTCTCTGGCTACACCTTC. This codes for CSVGRAVSGYTF.

The V gene is TRBV2, the J gene TRBJ2-7; D perhaps matches TRBD2 (5 bases). Trimming shortened V by 7 bases and J by 7 bases, and 17 bases separated the two germline ends. The CDR3 spans 13 residues. The germline V gene has CDR1 SNHLY and CDR2 FYNNEI. DNA of the CDR3: TGTGCCAGCACTCCCACGGCCGTAGCGGAGCAGTACTTC. This translates into CASTPTAVAEQYF.

This sequence joins TRBV27 and TRBJ2-2; 9 nucleotides match TRBD2. This CDR3 has 19 residues. V lost 3 bases to trimming and J lost 2 bases; unmatched junction nucleotides: 13. The germline CDR1 and CDR2 sequences are MNHEY and SMNVEV (reference sequence). In DNA form, the CDR3 reads TGTGCCAGCAGTTTCCGGGACAAAGGACTAGCGTACAACACCGGGGAGCTGTTTTTT. Protein sequence: CASSFRDKGLAYNTGELFF.

This clone was recorded only once. The rearrangement uses TRBV27 and TRBJ2-7, with 9 bases aligning to TRBD1. The CDR3 has 18 amino acids. The germline gives CDR1 MNHEY, CDR2 SMNVEV (reference sequence). J gave up 2 bases and V 5 bases, and 16 bases lay outside the gene matches. The CDR3 sequence is CASSPWSGTGMFTYEQYF. Here the CDR3 DNA reads TGTGCCAGCAGTCCCTGGTCCGGGACAGGGATGTTCACCTACGAGCAGTACTTC.

The V call is TRBV7-9, the J call TRBJ2-7, with a weak D call TRBD2 (5 bases). In germline, CDR1 is SEHNR, CDR2 FQNEAQ (reference sequence). CDR3 length: 16 amino acids. V was cut by 0 bases and J by 3 bases, with 15 bases left in between. The CDR3 DNA sequence: TGTGCCAGCAGCTTAGCGTTCGGGAACCAGAACTACGAGCAGTACTTC. Amino acids: CASSLAFGNQNYEQYF. The full variable domain, with the rest looked up from reference TRBV7-9 and TRBJ2-7, is DTGVSQNPRHKITKRGQNVTFRCDPISEHNRLYWYRQTLGQGPEFLTYFQNEAQLEKSRLLSDRFSAERPKGSFSTLEIQRTEQGDSAMYLCASSLAFGNQNYEQYFGPGTRLTVT.

The chain is built from TRBV19 and TRBJ1-2; TRBD1 might be the D (6 bases). Trimming left V 1 base short and J 5 bases short, with 8 bases between. This CDR3 is built from 13 residues. The germline CDR1 and CDR2 sequences are LNHDA and SQIVND (reference sequence). For the CDR3, the DNA is TGTGCCAGTAGTATAGGGACAGTATATGGCTACACCTTC. It translates to CASSIGTVYGYTF.

The chain recombines TRBV5-4 with TRBJ2-7; 10 bases align to TRBD1. With V trimmed by 9 bases and J by 4 bases, 7 bases remained unmatched. CDR1 is SGHNT, CDR2 YYREEE, per germline (reference sequence). The CDR3 length is 13 residues. CDR3 sequence (DNA): TGTGCCACCTTGGACAGGGGGAGGTACGAGCAGTACTTC. Its translation is CATLDRGRYEQYF.

The rearrangement uses TRBV2 and TRBJ2-3; 7 bases fit TRBD1. Looked up from germline, CDR1 is SNHLY and CDR2 is FYNNEI. The CDR3 sequence is 15 residues long. V lost 6 bases and J lost 2; bases outside the gene matches: 8. The CDR3: CASSIRGSYTDTQYF. The CDR3 DNA reads as TGTGCCAGCAGCATCAGGGGGTCCTACACAGATACGCAGTATTTT. Drawing the rest from reference TRBV2 and TRBJ2-3, the complete variable domain is EPEVTQTPSHQVTQMGQEVILRCVPISNHLYFYWYRQILGQKVEFLVSFYNNEISEKSEIFDDQFSVERPDGSNFTLKIRSTKLEDSAMYFCASSIRGSYTDTQYFGPGTRLTVL.

V is TRBV30 and J is TRBJ2-7; TRBD2 matches at 7 bases. This CDR3 is built from 15 residues. Germline V lookup: CDR1 GTSNPN, CDR2 SVGIG (reference sequence). The J segment lost 0 bases and the V segment lost 5 bases, leaving 10 bases of the junction unmatched. CDR3: CAWVPRDYHSYEQYF. CDR3 nucleotide sequence: TGTGCCTGGGTACCCCGGGACTACCACTCCTACGAGCAGTACTTC. The full variable domain, with the rest looked up from reference TRBV30 and TRBJ2-7, is SQTIHQWPATLVQPVGSPLSLECTVEGTSNPNLYWYRQAAGRGLQLLFYSVGIGQISSEVPQNLSASRPQDRQFILSSKKLLLSDSGFYLCAWVPRDYHSYEQYFGPGTRLTVT.

The chain couples TRBV2 to TRBJ1-4; a possible D gene is TRBD1 (5 bases). Germline loops: CDR1 SNHLY, CDR2 FYNNEI. The CDR3 length is 15 residues. V lost 6 bases and J lost 7, with 18 bases in between. Here the CDR3 reads CASSDPGRVGEKLFF. The CDR3 bases are TGTGCCAGCAGCGACCCCGGCAGGGTTGGTGAAAAACTGTTTTTT.

This chain links TRBV13 with TRBJ2-4; perhaps TRBD2 as D (5 bases). CDR3 length: 18 residues. V shed 0 bases and J shed 0 bases, with 15 bases lying between them. Per germline, CDR1 PRHDT and CDR2 FYEKMQ (reference sequence). The CDR3 sequence is CASSLGGVSHEAKNIQYF. The CDR3 DNA is TGTGCCAGCAGCTTAGGCGGGGTGTCCCACGAAGCCAAAAACATTCAGTACTTC. The full variable domain, with the rest looked up from reference TRBV13 and TRBJ2-4, is AAGVIQSPRHLIKEKRETATLKCYPIPRHDTVYWYQQGPGQDPQFLISFYEKMQSDKGSIPDRFSAQQFSDYHSELNMSSLELGDSALYFCASSLGGVSHEAKNIQYFGAGTRLSVL.

This clone was seen just once. CDR3 in DNA: TGTGCCAGCAGCTTGGGACTAGCGGGAGGGCCCCCCTACGAGCAGTACTTC. Amino acid sequence: CASSLGLAGGPPYEQYF. The chain employs TRBV5-6 and TRBJ2-7, with 14 bases identical to TRBD2. Germline trimming cut 0 bases from V and 2 bases from J; bases unmatched to any gene: 4. Germline CDR1 SGHDT, CDR2 YYEEEE. CDR3 length: 17 residues.

This rearrangement joins TRBV27 to TRBJ2-3; TRBD1 is a possible D gene (6 bases). The CDR3 has 13 amino acids. In germline, CDR1 is MNHEY, CDR2 SMNVEV (reference sequence). Trimming cost V 4 bases and J 3 bases, with 8 bases left between them. The chain's CDR3 is CASSSQGTDTQYF. The CDR3 coding sequence is TGTGCCAGCAGTTCGCAGGGGACAGATACGCAGTATTTT.

This sequence joins TRBV5-1 and TRBJ2-6; D not resolved. CDR3 size: 14 residues. With 2 bases removed from V and 3 bases from J, the gap between germline ends came to 6 bases. CDR1 SGHRS and CDR2 YFSETQ come from the germline V gene. CDR3 in amino acids: CASSLAGGANVLTF. The CDR3 nucleotides are TGCGCCAGCAGCTTAGCTGGTGGGGCCAACGTCCTGACTTTC.

The chain links TRBV6-5 to TRBJ1-4; perhaps TRBD1 as D (6 bases). V was clipped by 5 bases and J by 8 bases, with 15 bases between them. CDR3 length equals 14 residues. Germline CDR1 and CDR2: MNHEY and SVGAGI. The CDR3 DNA is TGTGCCAGCAGTACGCTCGGGACACGGGAAAAACTGTTTTTT. This translates into CASSTLGTREKLFF.

This sequence joins TRBV7-9 and TRBJ2-3; 14 positions agree with TRBD2. Trimming at V came to 6 bases and at J to 2 bases, leaving 1 base not matched to a gene. The CDR3 runs 15 residues. The germline CDR1 and CDR2 sequences are SEHNR and FQNEAQ (reference sequence). CDR3 sequence reads: CASRGLAGDTDTQYF. The CDR3 nucleotides are TGTGCCAGCAGGGGACTAGCGGGGGACACAGATACGCAGTATTTT.

The chain combines TRBV7-6 with TRBJ2-7; a weak D match, TRBD2 (6 bases). Trimming shortened V by 6 bases and J by 5 bases, and 14 bases separated the two germline ends. This CDR3 has 13 residues. Germline CDR1 reads SGHVS; CDR2 reads FNYEAQ. CDR3 in amino acids: CASSSLGRNEQYF. For the CDR3, the DNA is TGTGCCAGCAGTTCCCTAGGGAGGAACGAGCAGTACTTC.

The chain carries TRBV9 and TRBJ2-5; 9 nucleotides align to TRBD2. V was clipped by 1 base and J by 9 bases; unmatched bases: 4. The CDR3 consists of 13 residues. Germline V gene sequence: CDR1 SGDLS, CDR2 YYNGEE. The CDR3 nucleotides are TGTGCCAGCAGCGTACTAGCGGGGAGGGCCCAGTACTTC. Protein sequence: CASSVLAGRAQYF.

The chain links TRBV2 to TRBJ2-5, with D perhaps matching TRBD2 (5 bases). The CDR3 covers 15 residues. Germline V gene sequence: CDR1 SNHLY, CDR2 FYNNEI. V was shortened by 2 bases and J by 5 bases, with 15 bases between the two germline ends. CDR3 protein: CASSERGRQLETQYF. CDR3 nucleotide sequence: TGTGCCAGCAGTGAACGCGGGCGGCAGCTGGAGACCCAGTACTTC.

The rearrangement joins TRBV6-1 to TRBJ2-7; 11 bases are a match to TRBD2. V gave up 4 bases and J gave up 5 bases; unmatched junction bases: 7. This CDR3 contains 15 residues. Looked up from germline, CDR1 is MNHNS and CDR2 is SASEGT. The CDR3 loop reads CASSGIAGGPDEQYF. CDR3 bases: TGTGCCAGCAGTGGAATAGCGGGGGGGCCGGACGAGCAGTACTTC.

The rearrangement links TRBV9 to TRBJ1-2; D not certain. V dropped 0 bases and J dropped 6 bases, with 30 bases sitting between them. The CDR3 has 20 amino acids. Germline CDR1 SGDLS, CDR2 YYNGEE. The CDR3 here is CASSVGLAAKSSQGVDGYTF. DNA for the CDR3: TGTGCCAGCAGCGTAGGGTTGGCGGCAAAGAGCTCCCAAGGTGTGGATGGCTACACCTTC.

The rearrangement joins TRBV6-6 to TRBJ2-7; D is possibly TRBD2 (5 bases). CDR3 length: 14 amino acids. Germline-derived CDR1 and CDR2 are MNHNY and SVGAGI (reference sequence). Trimming cost V 0 bases and J 2 bases, with 8 bases left between them. The CDR3: CASSYSKRAYEQYF. CDR3 sequence (DNA): TGTGCCAGCAGTTACTCGAAGAGGGCCTACGAGCAGTACTTC.

The genes are TRBV6-5 and TRBJ2-7; 7 nucleotides line up with TRBD1. CDR3 length equals 13 residues. V was pared by 5 bases and J by 3 bases, with 4 bases of the junction left unmatched. CDR1 is MNHEY and CDR2 is SVGAGI in the germline V gene. The CDR3 sequence: CASSPWTGYEQYF. CDR3 coding DNA: TGTGCCAGCAGTCCCTGGACAGGCTACGAGCAGTACTTC.

The chain uses TRBV6-6 and TRBJ2-7, with D possibly being TRBD1 (5 bases). The V and J ends lost 0 bases and 2 bases respectively, with 11 bases between them. The V gene's germline CDR1 is MNHNY and CDR2 SVGAGI (reference sequence). The CDR3 is made up of 15 amino acids. CDR3 sequence (DNA): TGTGCCAGCAGTTACTCGCCGACAGACCCCTACGAGCAGTACTTC. It codes for CASSYSPTDPYEQYF.

The rearrangement uses TRBV2 and TRBJ1-2; 9 bases agree with TRBD1. This CDR3 is 16 amino acids long. J was trimmed by 3 bases and V by 3 bases; bases with no gene match: 8. CDR1 and CDR2 from the germline V gene are SNHLY and FYNNEI. CDR3 sequence: CASSELQGAVDYGYTF. As DNA, the CDR3 is TGTGCCAGCAGTGAGCTACAGGGGGCTGTCGACTATGGCTACACCTTC.

Here the CDR3 reads CASSLFVGAADSGNTIYF. The CDR3 coding sequence is TGTGCCAGCAGTTTATTTGTGGGAGCTGCTGACTCTGGAAACACCATATATTTT. This chain links TRBV28 with TRBJ1-3; D is ambiguous. Trimming removed 1 base at V and 0 bases at J, with 16 bases between. The CDR3 extends over 18 amino acids. Germline V gene data show CDR1 as MDHEN and CDR2 as SYDVKM.

The CDR3 here is CASPSLRKQYF. The CDR3 region has the DNA TGTGCCAGCCCTTCTCTAAGAAAACAGTACTTC. J is TRBJ2-7 and V is TRBV2; D remains unclear. Deletions cut 8 bases from V and 10 bases from J, with 15 bases between. Germline V lookup: CDR1 SNHLY, CDR2 FYNNEI. CDR3 length: 11 residues.

This chain connects TRBV6-5 to TRBJ2-7, with TRBD1 matching 10 bases. Germline V gene lookup returns CDR1 MNHEY and CDR2 SVGAGI. The length of the CDR3 is 15 residues. The trim removed 5 bases at V and 1 base at J, leaving 5 bases unmatched. The CDR3, as DNA: TGTGCCAGCAGTGGACGGGACAGGGGTTCCTACGAGCAGTACTTC. Amino acid sequence: CASSGRDRGSYEQYF.

The J gene is TRBJ1-2, the V gene TRBV7-8, with 9 bases that match TRBD1. With 4 bases clipped from V and 4 bases from J, the junction kept 13 bases outside the gene matches. The germline gives CDR1 SGHVS, CDR2 FQNEAQ. This CDR3 contains 17 residues. This chain's CDR3 is CASSSPGQGDFGYGYTF. In nucleotides, the CDR3 is TGTGCCAGCAGCTCTCCGGGACAGGGAGATTTTGGCTATGGCTACACCTTC. Combining the CDR3 with reference TRBV7-8 and TRBJ1-2 gives the whole variable domain GAGVSQSPRYKVAKRGQDVALRCDPISGHVSLFWYQQALGQGPEFLTYFQNEAQLDKSGLPSDRFFAERPEGSVSTLKIQRTQQEDSAVYLCASSSPGQGDFGYGYTFGSGTRLTVV.

The V gene is TRBV18, the J gene TRBJ2-7; 10 positions match TRBD1. The CDR3 length is 14 residues. V dropped 2 bases and J dropped 5; count of bases not matched to a gene: 3. Germline V lookup: CDR1 KGHSH, CDR2 LQKENI. DNA of the CDR3: TGTGCCAGCTCACCAGGGACAGGGGTGGACGAGCAGTACTTC. Its protein is CASSPGTGVDEQYF.